The clone carrying this T cell receptor (beta chain) was detected ten times or more. Its specificity is unknown. This sample was included in a study of read filtering for tumor transcriptome and immune sequencing. From about 0.4 ug of RNA, a library with molecular barcoded alpha/delta and beta/gamma adaptors was made. Via MiXCR, TCRdb re-called the reads, giving one row per CDR3 protein. Found here are about 27,000 distinct CDR3 sequences, approximately 14% of them singletons; the top ten hold approximately 40%. General study results and limits: Single-read clonotypes: about 81.9% of IR-seq clonotypes (around 3.5% of reads), roughly 70% of RNA-seq clonotypes (approximately 43% of reads). The sorted CD138-negative fraction was a mixed bone marrow immune population, not purified T cells.

The sequenced sample was a population of CD138-negative cells sorted from bone marrow. This receptor was obtained from a donor at least 40 years old with multiple myeloma.

In nucleotides, the CDR3 is TGTGCCAGCAGACCTAGCGGGAGTTTGAGGTCCGGGGAGCTGTTTTTT. It codes for CASRPSGSLRSGELFF. The chain employs TRBV6-1 and TRBJ2-2; 10 bases fit TRBD2. The CDR3 totals 16 residues. Germline CDR1 reads MNHNS; CDR2 reads SASEGT. Trimming took 6 bases from V and 6 from J; bases not matched to a gene: 10.